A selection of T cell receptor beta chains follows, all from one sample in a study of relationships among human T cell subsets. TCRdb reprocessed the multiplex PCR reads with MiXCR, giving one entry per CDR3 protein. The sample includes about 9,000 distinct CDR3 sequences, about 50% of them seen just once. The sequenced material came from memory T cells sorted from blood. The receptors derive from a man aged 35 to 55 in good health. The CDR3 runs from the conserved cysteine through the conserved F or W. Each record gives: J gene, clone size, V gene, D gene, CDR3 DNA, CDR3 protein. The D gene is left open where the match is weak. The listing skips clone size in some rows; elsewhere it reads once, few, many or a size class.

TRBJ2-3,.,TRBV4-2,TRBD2,TGTGCCAGCAGCCAGGGGACTAGCGGAAGCACAGATACGCAGTATTTT,CASSQGTSGSTDTQYF
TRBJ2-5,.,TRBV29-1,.,TGCAGCGTTGCACACAAGGATGGGGAGACCCAGTACTTC,CSVAHKDGETQYF
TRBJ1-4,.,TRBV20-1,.,TGCAGTGCCGGACAACGAACTAATGAAAAACTGTTTTTT,CSAGQRTNEKLFF
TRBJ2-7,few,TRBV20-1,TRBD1,TGCAGTGCTGAAACAGGGGGCGGCTACGAGCAGTACTTC,CSAETGGGYEQYF
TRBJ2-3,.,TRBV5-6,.,TGTGCCAGCACCCCCCAGGCTGTACGCACAGATACGCAGTATTTT,CASTPQAVRTDTQYF
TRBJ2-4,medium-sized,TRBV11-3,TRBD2,TGTGCCAGCAGCGGGGGGGTGACACCTCAAAACATTCAGTACTTC,CASSGGVTPQNIQYF
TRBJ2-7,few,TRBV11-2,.,TGTGCCAGCAGCTTAGAAGTCGCGGTGAGGTTTAAAGAGCAGTACTTC,CASSLEVAVRFKEQYF
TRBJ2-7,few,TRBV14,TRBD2,TGTGCCAGCAGCCAAAACGTAGGCGGGAGGTCCGAGCAGTACTTC,CASSQNVGGRSEQYF
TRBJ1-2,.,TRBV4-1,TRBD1,TGCGCCAGCAGCCGAGACAGGGGTATGGATGGCTACACCTTC,CASSRDRGMDGYTF
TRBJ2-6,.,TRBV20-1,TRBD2,TGCAGTGCACCGGGACTAGCGGGAGTCCCTGCCTCTGGGGCCAACGTCCTGACTTTC,CSAPGLAGVPASGANVLTF
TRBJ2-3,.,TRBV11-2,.,TGTGCCAGCAGCTTGGACGGCAGCGCAGATACGCAGTATTTT,CASSLDGSADTQYF
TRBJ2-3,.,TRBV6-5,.,TGTGCCAGCAGTTATTCGCGGGGGCCTTCTAGCACAGATACGCAGTATTTT,CASSYSRGPSSTDTQYF
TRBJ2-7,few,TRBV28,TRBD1,TGTGCCAGCAGTTTGGGGACAGATTACGAGCAGTACTTC,CASSLGTDYEQYF
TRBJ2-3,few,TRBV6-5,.,TGTGCCAGCAGTTACGGGGGCCCGGGGACAGATACGCAGTATTTT,CASSYGGPGTDTQYF
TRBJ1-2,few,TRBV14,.,TGTGCCAGCAGCCAAGTTGGCGTCAACTATGGCTACACCTTC,CASSQVGVNYGYTF
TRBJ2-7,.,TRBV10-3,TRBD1,TGTGCCATCAGGGGGACAGGGCAAAATAATGGCGAGCAGTACTTC,CAIRGTGQNNGEQYF
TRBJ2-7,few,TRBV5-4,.,TGTGCCAGCAGCTCCCGGGGAACCTACGAGCAGTACTTC,CASSSRGTYEQYF
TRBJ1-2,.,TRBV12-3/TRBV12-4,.,TGTGCCAGCAGTCCCCAGGCGGGATCCGGCTACACCTTC,CASSPQAGSGYTF
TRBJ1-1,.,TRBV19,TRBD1,TGTGCCAGTAATAACCTAGACAGGGCTAACACTGAAGCTTTCTTT,CASNNLDRANTEAFF
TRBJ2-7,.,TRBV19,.,TGTGCCAGTAGTATAGATGCGTTCAACTCCTACGAGCAGTACTTC,CASSIDAFNSYEQYF
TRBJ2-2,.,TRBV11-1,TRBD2,TGTGCCAGCAGCATCGGGGGGGTGAACACCGGGGAGCTGTTTTTT,CASSIGGVNTGELFF
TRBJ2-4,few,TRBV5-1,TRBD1,TGCGCCAGCAGTTCGGGACAGAGAAACATTCAGTACTTC,CASSSGQRNIQYF
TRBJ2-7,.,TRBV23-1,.,TGCGCCAGCAACCAGGTTTCTCAGTACTTC,CASNQVSQYF
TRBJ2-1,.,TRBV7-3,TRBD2,TGTGCCAGCAGCCTGACTAGCGGGCTCTACAATGAGCAGTTCTTC,CASSLTSGLYNEQFF
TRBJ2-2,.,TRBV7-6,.,TGTGCCAGCAGCTTACATGGTCCGAACACCGGGGAGCTGTTTTTT,CASSLHGPNTGELFF